This TCR beta chain was sequenced during a study of post-analysis software for immune sequencing data. Tagging with unique molecular identifiers was a feature of the TCR beta cDNA libraries. T cells numbering about 0.9 to 11 million gave rise to around 460,000 cDNA molecules. Using its own MiXCR run on the PCR reads, TCRdb lists one record per CDR3 protein. The repertoire consists of under 200,000 distinct CDR3 sequences, with approximately 35% occurring once and the leading ten covering 25% to 35%. V was clipped by 5 bases and J by 0 bases, with 17 bases between them. In germline, CDR1 is DFQATT, CDR2 SNEGSKA (reference sequence). This CDR3 is 16 amino acids long.

The chain couples TRBV20-1 to TRBJ2-1; D is ambiguous. The TCR comes from a girl aged 5 to 17 with multiple sclerosis. The sequenced sample was blood, obtained after autologous hematopoietic stem cell transplantation. Here the CDR3 DNA reads TGCAGTGCTCCCCTACTGGCGGCCCTCTCCTACAATGAGCAGTTCTTC. Its protein product is CSAPLLAALSYNEQFF.